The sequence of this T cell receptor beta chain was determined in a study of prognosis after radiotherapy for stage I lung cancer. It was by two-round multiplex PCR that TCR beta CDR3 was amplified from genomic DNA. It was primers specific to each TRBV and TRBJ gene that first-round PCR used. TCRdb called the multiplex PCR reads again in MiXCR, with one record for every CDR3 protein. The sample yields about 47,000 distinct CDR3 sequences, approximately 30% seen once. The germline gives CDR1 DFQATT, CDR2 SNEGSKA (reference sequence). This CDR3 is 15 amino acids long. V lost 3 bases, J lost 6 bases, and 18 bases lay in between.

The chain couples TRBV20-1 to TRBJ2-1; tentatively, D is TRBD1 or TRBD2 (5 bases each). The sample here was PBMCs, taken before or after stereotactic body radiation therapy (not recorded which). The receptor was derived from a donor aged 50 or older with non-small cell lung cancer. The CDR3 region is CSASEAGTLVNEQFF. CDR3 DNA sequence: TGCAGTGCTAGTGAGGCAGGGACCCTCGTCAATGAGCAGTTCTTC.